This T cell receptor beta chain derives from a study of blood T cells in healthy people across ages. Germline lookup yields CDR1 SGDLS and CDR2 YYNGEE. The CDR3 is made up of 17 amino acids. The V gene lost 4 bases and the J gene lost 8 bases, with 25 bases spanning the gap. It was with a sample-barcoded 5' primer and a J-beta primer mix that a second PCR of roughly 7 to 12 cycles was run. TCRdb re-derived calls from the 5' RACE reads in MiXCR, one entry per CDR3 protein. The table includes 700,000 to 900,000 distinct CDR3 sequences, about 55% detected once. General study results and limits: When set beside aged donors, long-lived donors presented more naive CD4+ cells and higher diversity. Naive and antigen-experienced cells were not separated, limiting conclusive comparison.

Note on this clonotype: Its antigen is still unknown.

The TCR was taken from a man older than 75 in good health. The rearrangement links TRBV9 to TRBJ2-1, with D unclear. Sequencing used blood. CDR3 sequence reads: CASSLDWAPGRVDEQFF. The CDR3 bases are TGTGCCAGCAGCCTCGACTGGGCCCCGGGCCGGGTGGATGAGCAGTTCTTC. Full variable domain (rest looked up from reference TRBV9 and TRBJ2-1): DSGVTQTPKHLITATGQRVTLRCSPRSGDLSVYWYQQSLDQGLQFLIQYYNGEERAKGNILERFSAQQFPDLHSELNLSSLELGDSALYFCASSLDWAPGRVDEQFFGPGTRLTVL.